These 2 T cell receptor beta chains share one sample of origin, sequenced in a study of shared clonotypes between healthy human individuals. Method: immunoSEQ multiplex PCR; TCRdb's copy keeps in-frame clones and lacks some. The profile shows about 1 million clones, around 74% of them singletons. Sequenced input: memory CD4+ T cells sorted from blood. Subset meaning: CD45RA-negative fraction. These receptors originate from a man younger than 35 in good health.

This chain links TRBV28 with TRBJ1-2; D might be TRBD1 (5 bases). This CDR3 has 14 amino acids. Deletions cut 10 bases from V and 4 bases from J, with 19 bases between. CDR1 is MDHEN, CDR2 SYDVKM, per germline. In nucleotides, the CDR3 is TGTGCCACCTCCGGGGCCCCAAAGGGCTATGGCTACACCTTC. Protein: CATSGAPKGYGYTF.

The chain carries TRBV5-5 and TRBJ2-1; D gene uncertain. Between the trimmed V and J ends, which lost 5 bases and 0 bases, there was a span of 9 bases. The CDR3 has 14 amino acids. Germline V CDR1 and CDR2: SGHKS, YYEKEE (reference sequence). Here the CDR3 reads CASSDGSSYNEQFF. The CDR3 DNA follows: TGTGCCAGCAGTGACGGAAGCTCCTACAATGAGCAGTTCTTC. The full variable domain, completed using reference TRBV5-5 and TRBJ2-1, is DAGVTQSPTHLIKTRGQQVTLRCSPISGHKSVSWYQQVLGQGPQFIFQYYEKEERGRGNFPDRFSARQFPNYSSELNVNALLLGDSALYLCASSDGSSYNEQFFGPGTRLTVL.